This T cell receptor (beta chain) was obtained from a study of cytomegalovirus exposure and HLA in healthy donors. Whole-study context: As an earlier analysis found, about 179 million T cells yielded fewer than 130 million unique TCR beta sequences.

For this clone: Its antigen remains unidentified.

Primers included in the PCR were 60 Vbeta and 13 Jbeta primers. Only in-frame clones appear in the TCRdb table, and some are missing; sequencing was by immunoSEQ multiplex PCR. The sample carries approximately 190,000 clones, 78% recorded once. Points from the study as a whole: It was 150 to 200 TCR beta chains that were listed as cytomegalovirus-associated. A few CMV-associated chains proved CMV antigen-specific in vitro. Among the sequence variants, a highly shared cluster was likely an artifact of sequencing.

The length of the CDR3 is 15 residues. V lost 4 bases and J lost 0; bases outside the gene matches: 4. Germline V gene sequence: CDR1 SGHNT, CDR2 YYREEE (reference sequence). This TCR came from a woman under 40 in good health and CMV-seropositive. The chain combines TRBV5-4 with TRBJ2-3, with 8 bases matching TRBD2. The sequencing input was PBMCs. This CDR3 reads CASSVTSGSTDTQYF. DNA of the CDR3: TGTGCCAGCAGCGTTACTAGCGGTAGCACAGATACGCAGTATTTT.